The 15 T cell receptor beta chains listed next were all sequenced from one sample in a study of T cell responses to AZD1222 COVID-19 vaccine. Only in-frame clones appear in the TCRdb table, and some are missing; sequencing was by immunoSEQ multiplex PCR. The sample yields about 120,000 clones, 70% to 90% seen once. The source material was peripheral blood, sampled on day 0 of AZD1222 vaccination. These receptor sequences come from an adult in good health.

J is TRBJ2-1 and V is TRBV24-1; TRBD2 might be the D (5 bases). This CDR3 has 18 amino acids. V lost 0 bases and J lost 0, with 14 bases in between. CDR1 and CDR2 from the germline V gene are KGHDR and SFDVKD. For the CDR3, the DNA is TGTGCCACCAGTGATTTGCCCACGACGGGGAGCTCCTACAATGAGCAGTTCTTC. It specifies CATSDLPTTGSSYNEQFF.

This chain links TRBV6-6 with TRBJ1-5; D is uncertain. Germline V gene sequence: CDR1 MNHNY, CDR2 SVGAGI (reference sequence). V was clipped by 6 bases and J by 4 bases, with 7 bases between them. This CDR3 contains 12 residues. Here the CDR3 reads CASRGGNQPQHF. CDR3 bases: TGTGCCAGCAGGGGTGGAAATCAGCCCCAGCATTTT.

This sequence joins TRBV29-1 and TRBJ2-7; perhaps D is TRBD1 or TRBD2 (5 bases each). Germline CDR1 reads SQVTM; CDR2 reads ANQGSEA. The CDR3 is 12 amino acids. DNA for the CDR3: TGCAGTGTCTTGGGGGAGAACTACGAGCAGTACTTC. It codes for CSVLGENYEQYF.

The count of this clone is one. The gene calls are TRBV7-3 and TRBJ1-1, with D unresolved. V was trimmed by 5 bases and J by 1 base, leaving 17 bases between them. The germline CDR1 and CDR2 sequences are SGHTA and FQGTGA. The CDR3 contains 16 residues. CDR3 in amino acids: CASSGPATRRNTEAFF. For the CDR3, the DNA is TGTGCCAGCAGCGGACCCGCAACTCGGAGGAACACTGAAGCTTTCTTT.

The chain has TRBV7-9 and TRBJ2-7, with 8 bases that match TRBD1. The V gene end was trimmed by 8 bases and the J gene end by 5 bases; junction bases not matched to a gene: 5. Germline V gene data show CDR1 as SEHNR and CDR2 as FQNEAQ (reference sequence). The CDR3 runs to 12 residues. The CDR3 region has the DNA TGTGCCAGCGGAAACAGGGGGAACGAGCAGTACTTC. This gives the protein CASGNRGNEQYF. Full variable domain (rest looked up from reference TRBV7-9 and TRBJ2-7): DTGVSQNPRHKITKRGQNVTFRCDPISEHNRLYWYRQTLGQGPEFLTYFQNEAQLEKSRLLSDRFSAERPKGSFSTLEIQRTEQGDSAMYLCASGNRGNEQYFGPGTRLTVT.

The chain has TRBV5-5 and TRBJ2-2, with 12 bases lining up with TRBD2. The germline V gene encodes CDR1 SGHKS and CDR2 YYEKEE (reference sequence). Unmatched junction bases numbered 7, after V lost 4 bases and J lost 6 bases. The CDR3 is 16 amino acids. This chain's CDR3 is CASSPRLAGEAGELFF. The CDR3 region has the DNA TGTGCCAGCAGCCCCCGACTAGCGGGAGAGGCCGGGGAGCTGTTTTTT.

V is TRBV7-8 and J is TRBJ2-5; a possible D gene is TRBD2 (6 bases). CDR1 SGHVS and CDR2 FQNEAQ come from the germline V gene. Trimming took 0 bases from V and 4 from J, leaving 12 bases between them. This CDR3 spans 15 amino acids. This chain's CDR3 is CASSLARGTGETQYF. Here the CDR3 DNA reads TGTGCCAGCAGCTTAGCGCGGGGCACCGGAGAGACCCAGTACTTC. The full variable domain, rest sourced from reference TRBV7-8 and TRBJ2-5, is GAGVSQSPRYKVAKRGQDVALRCDPISGHVSLFWYQQALGQGPEFLTYFQNEAQLDKSGLPSDRFFAERPEGSVSTLKIQRTQQEDSAVYLCASSLARGTGETQYFGPGTRLLVL.

This clone was detected only a few times. This sequence joins TRBV30 and TRBJ2-1; 14 bases map to TRBD2. Germline V gene sequence: CDR1 GTSNPN, CDR2 SVGIG (reference sequence). Trimming removed 1 base from V and 2 bases from J; junction bases left unmatched: 7. The CDR3 has 18 amino acids. Here the CDR3 reads CAWSASGLAGGPYNEQFF. CDR3 nucleotides: TGTGCCTGGAGTGCTTCTGGACTAGCGGGGGGCCCCTACAATGAGCAGTTCTTC.

V is TRBV10-3 and J is TRBJ1-5, with a tentative D call TRBD1 (5 bases). CDR3 length: 15 residues. The V end lost 0 bases, the J end lost 7 bases, and 13 bases lay between the germline ends. Germline lookup yields CDR1 ENHRY and CDR2 SYGVKD. The DNA of the CDR3 is TGTGCCATCAGTGAGTCGAGGGGAGGACGCCAGCCCCAGCATTTT. Encoded protein: CAISESRGGRQPQHF.

The chain combines TRBV25-1 with TRBJ1-2; 12 nucleotides match TRBD1. Germline CDR1 reads MGHDK; CDR2 reads SYGVNS. There are 18 residues in the CDR3. Trimming removed 1 base from V and 8 bases from J; junction bases left unmatched: 14. CDR3 sequence: CASSEFGTGGAYSKGYTF. The CDR3 region has the DNA TGTGCCAGCAGTGAATTTGGGACAGGGGGCGCGTATAGTAAGGGCTACACCTTC.

The DNA for the CDR3 is TGTGCCAGCAGCCAAGGGGTGAGTTATAGCAATCAGCCCCAGCATTTT. This encodes CASSQGVSYSNQPQHF. V gene TRBV3-1 (or the pseudogene TRBV3-2) combines with J gene TRBJ1-5; the D is unclear. The CDR3 has 16 residues. Per germline, CDR1 LGHDT and CDR2 YNNKEL (reference sequence). The V end lost 1 base, the J end lost 0 bases, and 10 bases lay between the germline ends.

The J gene is TRBJ2-7, the V gene TRBV5-1; no clear D. Trimming pared 5 bases from V and 2 bases from J, leaving 8 bases between. This CDR3 comprises 12 residues. CDR1 and CDR2 from the germline V gene are SGHRS and YFSETQ. This chain's CDR3 is CASSQATYEQYF. In nucleotides, the CDR3 is TGCGCCAGCAGTCAAGCGACCTACGAGCAGTACTTC.

This clone occurred once. The rearrangement links TRBV4-1 to TRBJ1-3; unclear D gene. Trimming pared 0 bases from V and 1 base from J, leaving 4 bases between. CDR3 length: 14 residues. Looked up from germline, CDR1 is MGHRA and CDR2 is YSYEKL. CDR3 coding DNA: TGCGCCAGCAGCCAAGATCGGTCTGGAAACACCATATATTTT. Translating gives CASSQDRSGNTIYF.

This chain uses TRBV11-3 with TRBJ2-6; 8 bases are shared with TRBD1. Looked up from germline, CDR1 is SGHNT and CDR2 is YENEEA. Germline trimming cut 5 bases from V and 0 bases from J; bases unmatched to any gene: 9. The CDR3 runs to 18 residues. In nucleotides, the CDR3 is TGTGCCAGCAGCCCCCAGACAGGGGCCAACTCTGGGGCCAACGTCCTGACTTTC. Protein product: CASSPQTGANSGANVLTF.

The chain links TRBV7-2 to TRBJ1-6; TRBD1 might be the D (6 bases). The CDR3 is 15 amino acids. V was trimmed by 8 bases and J by 7 bases, leaving 18 bases between them. Germline CDR1 SGHTA, CDR2 FQGNSA. The CDR3 reads CASLTGARGNSPLHF. The CDR3 DNA follows: TGTGCCAGCTTGACAGGTGCTCGGGGGAATTCACCCCTCCACTTT. The whole variable domain, filled in from reference TRBV7-2 and TRBJ1-6, reads GAGVSQSPSNKVTEKGKDVELRCDPISGHTALYWYRQSLGQGLEFLIYFQGNSAPDKSGLPSDRFSAERTGGSVSTLTIQRTQQEDSAVYLCASLTGARGNSPLHFGNGTRLTVT.